Each of the 17 T cell receptor beta chains below was sequenced from the same sample in a study of shared clonotypes between healthy human individuals. Only in-frame clones appear in the TCRdb table, and some are missing; sequencing was by immunoSEQ multiplex PCR. Of around 1.4 million clones in the sample, 97% to 99% were seen once. The sequencing sample was made of naive CD4+ T cells sorted from blood. Subset indicated: CD45RA+ positively selected. The origin of the receptors is a man under 40 in good health.

The rearrangement joins TRBV15 to TRBJ1-5, with D possibly TRBD1 on 6 matching bases. The CDR3 covers 16 residues. Trimming took off 1 base at V and 4 bases at J, with 14 bases between the two ends. Germline assignment: CDR1 LNHNV and CDR2 YYDKDF (reference sequence). CDR3 in DNA: TGTGCCACCAGCAGAGGACCGGGGGGCCCGAATCAGCCCCAGCATTTT. Translating gives CATSRGPGGPNQPQHF.

The V gene is TRBV27, the J gene TRBJ1-5, with 7 bases lining up with TRBD1. The CDR3 consists of 16 residues. Looked up from germline, CDR1 is MNHEY and CDR2 is SMNVEV (reference sequence). With 5 bases clipped from V and 4 bases from J, the junction kept 11 bases outside the gene matches. Here the CDR3 reads CASSRSPRQGNQPQHF. As DNA, the CDR3 is TGTGCCAGCAGTAGATCACCAAGACAGGGAAATCAGCCCCAGCATTTT.

The CDR3 DNA is TGCGCCAGCAGTCAAGACAGGGTCTCTGGGGCCAACGTCCTGACTTTC. It encodes CASSQDRVSGANVLTF. The V gene is TRBV5-1, the J gene TRBJ2-6; TRBD1 agrees at 7 bases. After removal of 5 bases from V and 0 bases from J, the junction contained 5 bases not matched to a gene. From germline, CDR1 is SGHRS and CDR2 YFSETQ. The CDR3 sequence is 16 residues long.

This clone was seen only once. DNA for the CDR3: TGTGCCAGCAGACCTCGACAGGGGGTCCCAGGGGAGCAGTACTTC. This codes for CASRPRQGVPGEQYF. V is TRBV14 and J is TRBJ2-7; the match to TRBD1 covers 9 bases. Germline CDR1 reads SGHDN; CDR2 reads FVKESK. Losses at the gene ends were 6 bases for V and 7 bases for J; bases not matched to a gene: 13. This CDR3 region has 15 residues.

The V and J genes are TRBV13 and TRBJ2-3; 8 positions match TRBD1. The CDR3 is 14 amino acids. Germline trimming cut 5 bases from V and 4 bases from J; bases unmatched to any gene: 5. Germline values: CDR1 PRHDT, CDR2 FYEKMQ (reference sequence). CDR3: CASSLGTGADTQYF. The CDR3 DNA sequence: TGTGCCAGCAGCCTCGGGACAGGAGCAGATACGCAGTATTTT.

This chain joins TRBV25-1 and TRBJ2-7; tentatively, D is TRBD1 (5 bases). Germline lookup yields CDR1 MGHDK and CDR2 SYGVNS. V was shortened by 3 bases and J by 6 bases, with 9 bases between the two germline ends. The CDR3 totals 12 residues. The CDR3 DNA reads as TGTGCCAGCAGTGACCTAGGGGTCGAGCAGTACTTC. It yields the protein CASSDLGVEQYF.

The chain recombines TRBV7-8 with TRBJ2-7; 7 bases are shared with TRBD2. Germline loops: CDR1 SGHVS, CDR2 FQNEAQ. V was pared by 4 bases and J by 6 bases, with 6 bases of the junction left unmatched. The CDR3 extends over 13 amino acids. Here the CDR3 reads CASSSTPGGEQYF. DNA of the CDR3: TGTGCCAGCAGCTCCACTCCGGGAGGCGAGCAGTACTTC. The full variable domain, completed using reference TRBV7-8 and TRBJ2-7, is GAGVSQSPRYKVAKRGQDVALRCDPISGHVSLFWYQQALGQGPEFLTYFQNEAQLDKSGLPSDRFFAERPEGSVSTLKIQRTQQEDSAVYLCASSSTPGGEQYFGPGTRLTVT.

The rearrangement uses TRBV5-5 and TRBJ2-5; D possibly corresponds to TRBD2 (6 bases). The CDR3 runs 15 residues. Trimming cost V 4 bases and J 0 bases, with 13 bases left between them. Germline values: CDR1 SGHKS, CDR2 YYEKEE (reference sequence). The DNA of the CDR3 is TGTGCCAGCAGCCAAGCCGGGGGTCACCAAGAGACCCAGTACTTC. It is translated as CASSQAGGHQETQYF.

This clone occurred once. This chain links TRBV7-9 with TRBJ1-5, with a weak D call TRBD1 (5 bases). V was cut by 6 bases and J by 4 bases, with 16 bases left in between. The CDR3 extends over 15 amino acids. Germline V lookup: CDR1 SEHNR, CDR2 FQNEAQ (reference sequence). CDR3 residues: CASSSAGTVNQPQHF. CDR3 sequence (DNA): TGTGCCAGCAGTTCCGCCGGGACGGTGAATCAGCCCCAGCATTTT.

This chain joins TRBV7-8 and TRBJ2-1; tentatively, D is TRBD2 (5 bases). Looked up from germline, CDR1 is SGHVS and CDR2 is FQNEAQ. Trimming took off 0 bases at V and 6 bases at J, with 9 bases between the two ends. The CDR3 runs to 14 residues. DNA for the CDR3: TGTGCCAGCAGCTTAGCGGGAGTGTTCAATGAGCAGTTCTTC. It encodes CASSLAGVFNEQFF. Filled out from reference TRBV7-8 and TRBJ2-1, the complete variable domain reads GAGVSQSPRYKVAKRGQDVALRCDPISGHVSLFWYQQALGQGPEFLTYFQNEAQLDKSGLPSDRFFAERPEGSVSTLKIQRTQQEDSAVYLCASSLAGVFNEQFFGPGTRLTVL.

In the case of this clone: The same CDR3 can be traced to other DNA sequences in this sample. V usage is TRBV9 and J usage is TRBJ2-5; tentatively, D is TRBD2 (5 bases). This CDR3 contains 13 residues. V lost 0 bases and J 5 bases, leaving 8 bases between the germline ends. CDR1 and CDR2 from the germline V gene are SGDLS and YYNGEE. The CDR3 bases are TGTGCCAGCAGCGTAGGAGCGGAGGAGACCCAGTACTTC. This encodes CASSVGAEETQYF.

Comments on this clone: The same CDR3 arises from other DNA sequences in this sample as well. The J gene is TRBJ1-1, the V gene TRBV7-8; D remains unclear. The V end lost 1 base, the J end lost 1 base, and 7 bases lay between the germline ends. The germline gives CDR1 SGHVS, CDR2 FQNEAQ. The CDR3 length is 14 residues. CDR3 sequence (DNA): TGTGCCAGCAGCTTAGTAGCGGAGAACACTGAAGCTTTCTTT. Encoded protein: CASSLVAENTEAFF.

CDR3 nucleotides: TGCGCCAGCCGGAGGGGGGAGACTGCCTACGAGCAGTACTTC. Its protein is CASRRGETAYEQYF. This chain links TRBV5-1 with TRBJ2-7, with D perhaps TRBD1 or TRBD2 (6 bases each). This CDR3 contains 14 residues. Germline-derived CDR1 and CDR2 are SGHRS and YFSETQ. The ends were cut back, 7 bases at V and 2 bases at J, with 16 bases in the middle.

The gene calls are TRBV11-2 and TRBJ2-1; the match to TRBD2 covers 9 bases. Germline values: CDR1 SGHAT, CDR2 FQNNGV. This CDR3 spans 16 amino acids. V trimming: 4 bases; J trimming: 2 bases; junction bases outside the gene matches: 6. For the CDR3, the DNA is TGTGCCAGCAGCTCGTTAGCGGGAGTTCCCTACAATGAGCAGTTCTTC. It codes for CASSSLAGVPYNEQFF.

The chain is built from TRBV18 and TRBJ2-3; 14 bases align to TRBD2. Germline CDR1 KGHSH, CDR2 LQKENI. CDR3 size: 17 residues. J lost 4 bases, V lost 2 bases, and 5 bases had no gene match. The CDR3 spells CASSPEGLAGVADTQYF. The CDR3 region has the DNA TGTGCCAGCTCACCAGAGGGACTAGCGGGAGTGGCAGATACGCAGTATTTT.

The rearrangement uses TRBV5-4 and TRBJ2-1; TRBD2 matches at 12 bases. In germline, CDR1 is SGHNT, CDR2 YYREEE (reference sequence). After removal of 7 bases from V and 0 bases from J, the junction contained 14 bases not matched to a gene. CDR3 length equals 19 residues. The CDR3 DNA is TGTGCCAGCCGCGAGGGGGCTAGCGGGAGGGCCAGCTCCTACAATGAGCAGTTCTTC. Translation gives CASREGASGRASSYNEQFF.

The chain has TRBV9 and TRBJ2-3, with 7 bases identical to TRBD2. Germline CDR1 SGDLS, CDR2 YYNGEE. The length of the CDR3 is 16 residues. The J segment lost 0 bases and the V segment lost 7 bases, leaving 11 bases of the junction unmatched. CDR3 residues: CASGPQAGISTDTQYF. Here the CDR3 DNA reads TGTGCCAGCGGCCCTCAAGCGGGGATAAGCACAGATACGCAGTATTTT.